The sequence of this TCR beta chain was determined in a study of human T cells and chemical hapten exposure. Time point specified: patch test 3, about 24 weeks after DPC sensitization. Treatment noted: therapeutic diphenylcyclopropenone sensitization with weekly scalp DPC. Notes on this clonotype: A much larger clone lies one base from this, so it may be a read error.

Each CDR3 protein is one row after TCRdb ran MiXCR on the RACE reads. The sample includes some 96,000 distinct CDR3 sequences, 25% to 35% of them seen just once. Germline V gene sequence: CDR1 SEHNR, CDR2 FQNEAQ (reference sequence). The V and J ends lost 5 bases and 5 bases, in that order; junction bases with no gene match: 5. The CDR3 is made up of 14 amino acids. The receptor's source is a man in his forties with alopecia areata. Some clones in this sample may be carry-over from other donors' samples. The sequenced sample was whole blood, obtained in connection with sensitization to the hapten diphenylcyclopropenone (DPC). V is TRBV7-9 and J is TRBJ2-7; 11 positions agree with TRBD2. CDR3 amino acids: CASSLTSGSDEQYF. In DNA, the CDR3 is TGTGCCAGCAGCCTCACTAGCGGGAGTGACGAGCAGTACTTC.